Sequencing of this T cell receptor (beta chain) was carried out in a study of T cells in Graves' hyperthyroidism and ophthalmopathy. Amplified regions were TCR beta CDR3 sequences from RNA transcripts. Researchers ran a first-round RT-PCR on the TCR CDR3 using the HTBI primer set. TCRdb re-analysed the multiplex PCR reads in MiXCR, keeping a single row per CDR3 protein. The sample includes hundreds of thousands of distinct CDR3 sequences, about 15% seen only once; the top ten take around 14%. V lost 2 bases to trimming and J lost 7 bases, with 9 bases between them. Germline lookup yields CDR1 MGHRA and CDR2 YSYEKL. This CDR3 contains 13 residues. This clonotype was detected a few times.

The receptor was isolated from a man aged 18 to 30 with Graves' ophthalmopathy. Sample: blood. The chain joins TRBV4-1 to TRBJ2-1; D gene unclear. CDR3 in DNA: TGCGCCAGCAGCCAAAAACAGATGAATGAGCAGTTCTTC. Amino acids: CASSQKQMNEQFF.